Reported below is one T cell receptor beta chain. This clonotype showed up many times. The target of this receptor is not known. Base quality data are lacking; no much larger clone is found one base away. From the cysteine through the phenylalanine, the CDR3 covers 13 amino acids. CDR3 DNA is the only sequence kept; it has 39 bases, read in frame from the first base. CDR1 GTSNPN and CDR2 SVGIG were looked up in the germline V gene (reference sequence). V gives up 1 base and J gives up 0 bases, and the segment between their germline ends measures 6 bases. This sample is drawn from a study of regulatory T cells in long-lasting Graves disease (dated by TCRdb to the early 2020s). In the study overall: Newly diagnosed Graves' disease patients had taken antithyroid drugs for less than 3 months. Peripheral blood TCR sequencing and RNA sequencing compared persistent Graves' disease patients with newly diagnosed Graves' disease patients. The study was registered as a clinical trial and conducted in China. A total of about 35 samples underwent TCR sequencing, from about 13 patients with persistent Graves' disease and approximately 20 patients with newly diagnosed Graves' disease. The full study reports these points: TRBV28, TRBJ1-2 and TRBJ2-5 were preferentially used in persistent disease, while TRBV20-1 and TRBJ2-1 were favored in newly diagnosed disease. Because the primary lesion, thyroid tissue, could not be accessed, the study looked at peripheral blood alone. Compared with newly diagnosed patients, persistent Graves' disease patients had lower TCR Shannon entropy and fewer highly expanded clones, which suggests clonal expansion. Sequencing and analysis were limited to the TCR beta chain. As a limitation, the authors acknowledged that the small sample size may reduce accuracy. A larger number of public clonotypes was shared among persistent patients (approximately 2,500) than among newly diagnosed patients (approximately 930).

The time point label of this sample denotes: newly diagnosed GD, antithyroid drugs for less than 3 months. RNA was extracted from PBMCs in TRIzol for both TCR sequencing and RNA sequencing. Graves' disease was diagnosed according to American Thyroid Association guidelines. Recruitment of patients was carried out at an endocrinology department in Xi'an, China. Each patient gave 7 to 9.5 milliliters of peripheral blood, collected in an EDTA anticoagulant tube. Ficoll Paque Plus density gradient separation was used to isolate PBMCs, and no additional T cell sorting was done. An Agilent 2100 Bioanalyzer and agarose gel were used to check RNA quality, and a NanoDrop 2000 was used to measure RNA concentration. Libraries were built with multiplex PCR. The reads were generated on an Illumina HiSeq 4000. To build TCR beta libraries, CDR3 regions were amplified by Arm-PCR using iRepertoire HTBI primers. Gel purification was performed on PCR products prior to sequencing. In the paper's pipeline: A total of roughly 65 TRBV and under 15 TRBJ segments were identified across samples and were used for gene usage analysis of CDR3 amino acid clonotypes. COPE and FqMerger were used to merge filtered high-quality paired reads into contigs. Contigs were aligned with BLAST to IMGT TRBV, TRBD and TRBJ reference genes, and CDR3 was defined per IMGT. Any clonotype with a frequency above 0.1% was counted as a highly expanded clone. Shannon entropy was used to measure repertoire diversity, and the Gini coefficient was used to measure V-J evenness. A clonotype was considered public if more than one individual shared it. Using fastp trimming at Q25 and MiXCR clonotype assembly, TCRdb reanalyzed the public sequencing data and kept in-frame beta chains. Records with the same CDR3 protein are collapsed into one entry carrying the most frequent genes and DNA. These V and J calls are TCRdb output, not the study's own analysis. In all, the sample holds about 500,000 distinct CDR3 sequences, and about 12% of those were seen once. The ten top clones hold 8.9% of the sample.

These data also formed part of another study, on T cells in Graves' hyperthyroidism and ophthalmopathy. The second study reports: A patient counted as having stable Graves' hyperthyroidism if no progression to ophthalmopathy occurred over 18 months of follow-up. The hyperthyroidism patients were between 18 and 65 years old and newly diagnosed, with a disease duration of less than 2 months. Patients with uncontrolled infections, other autoimmune diseases, pregnancy or lactation were excluded. Diagnoses were based on clinical symptoms, serum thyroxine and TRAb, thyroid ultrasound and orbital computed tomography. The first round of RT-PCR for the TCR CDR3 was performed with the HTBI primer set and the Qiagen OneStep RT-PCR kit. Blood samples also contained most of the expanded thyroid clonotypes (frequency above 0.001), which suggests that blood repertoires may reflect thyroid immune responses. Ophthalmopathy was separated from stable hyperthyroidism by a 13 V-J signature model, with 85% to 90% sensitivity and roughly 84% specificity obtained in cross-validation and 80%/75% obtained in testing. In validation, the model predicted progression to ophthalmopathy with over 65% sensitivity and approximately 78% specificity, a median of approximately 6.5 months before onset. TCR V-J signatures able to tell the groups apart were searched for in a discovery cohort of approximately 95 patients, of whom more than 40 had Graves' ophthalmopathy and about 60 had stable Graves' hyperthyroidism. Prospective prediction of ophthalmopathy was tested in an independent validation cohort of about 19 hyperthyroidism patients and approximately 17 patients who later progressed to ophthalmopathy. The 100 discovery patients were divided at random into training and test sets in a 7:3 ratio. In addition, the study compared T-cell repertoires in thyroid tissue and in blood from about six Graves' hyperthyroidism patients. Once sampling was done, hyperthyroidism patients were given methimazole at a starting dose of 30 mg daily, whereas ophthalmopathy patients were given high-dose intravenous methylprednisolone. The libraries were constructed in a second round of multiplex PCR and then size-selected and purified. Paired-end sequencing of the libraries was performed with 100 bp reads on an Illumina HiSeq2000. SOAPnuke was used to process the raw data, with reads discarded if the reads contained adapters or uncalled bases, had a mean Phred below 15, or lacked an exact constant-primer or identifier match. COPE v1.2.5 was used to merge high-quality paired reads, and clonotypes were defined as unique nucleotide sequences. MiTCR v1.1 was used to align clonotypes to the IMGT TRBV, TRBD and TRBJ reference segments. The analysis included only V-J combinations with a frequency above 0.0001, which together covered 99% to 99.2% of the repertoires. A TCS score was defined as the ratio between F50 (clonal expansion) and ExV (chaos), using BLOSUM62-based TCRdist between CDR3 peptides within each V-J. Welch's t-statistics and random forest reduced roughly 540 V-J features to 10 to 15, which were used in a naive Bayes classifier (R e1071). No statistical method was used to set the sample size in advance, and investigators knew the group allocation. The paper describes TCR Vbeta CDR3 sequencing of 135 peripheral blood samples, made up of 43 ophthalmopathy patients, roughly 80 hyperthyroidism patients and about 17 progressor patients.

The TCR sequence derives from a woman between 25 and 40 years old with Graves disease. Donor details come from another sample of the same person, matched by shared clones. This sample comprised peripheral blood mononuclear cells (PBMCs), obtained at new diagnosis, from a patient treated with antithyroid drugs. This chain is built from TRBV30 and TRBJ1-1; the D gene lacks a confident call. The encoded CDR3 is CAWSAHLNTEAFF. The DNA sequence is TGTGCCTGGAGTGCCCATTTGAACACTGAAGCTTTCTTT.